The clone carrying this T cell receptor (beta chain) has more than one count but fewer than ten. Its specificity is not known. This entry comes from a study of T cells in Graves' hyperthyroidism and ophthalmopathy. Overall study findings and caveats: Blood also contained most expanded thyroid clonotypes above 0.001.

Regions amplified from RNA transcripts were the TCR beta CDR3 regions. First-round RT-PCR with HTBI primers amplified the TCR CDR3 region. In TCRdb, the multiplex PCR reads were re-called with MiXCR into one record per CDR3 protein. The sample records approximately 400,000 distinct CDR3 sequences, roughly an eighth being singletons. Germline loops: CDR1 SGHVS, CDR2 FNYEAQ. The CDR3 sequence is 12 residues long. With 2 bases removed from V and 5 bases from J, the gap between germline ends came to 7 bases. This clonotype was sampled from a man aged 50 to 60 with Graves' ophthalmopathy. The chain employs TRBV7-6 and TRBJ2-7; no clear D gene. Sequenced input: blood. This CDR3 is CASSLNKNEQYF. The CDR3 bases are TGTGCCAGCAGCTTAAACAAGAACGAGCAGTACTTC.